The clone carrying this T cell receptor beta chain qualifies as medium-sized. Its antigen is not known. The CDR3 has 14 amino acids. The V gene lost 6 bases and the J gene lost 1 base, with 11 bases spanning the gap. Germline V gene data show CDR1 as MDHEN and CDR2 as SYDVKM. These data belong to a study of spatial heterogeneity in lung cancer. Across the study: More beta-chain than alpha-chain sequences were consistently detected. Strongly correlated with TCR transcript counts in tumor regions was a T cell module score, which was a transcriptional module score calculated from matched bulk RNA-seq. General observations from the study: Higher tumor mutation counts went along with higher counts of expanded intratumoral alpha and beta TCRs.

Each TCR cDNA molecule carried a unique molecular identifier. TCRdb used MiXCR to reprocess the 5' RACE reads, holding one entry per CDR3 protein. The sample carries about 2,800 distinct CDR3 sequences, 10% to 14% recorded once. As for time point: sample taken at primary tumor resection. No cells were sorted before sequencing. The whole RNA sequenced was extracted from tumor, nontumor lung or frozen PBMC. The sample here was lung tumor tissue, taken at surgery. The sequence came from a male donor with early-stage non-small cell lung cancer. The rearrangement joins TRBV28 to TRBJ2-3; D is possibly TRBD2 (5 bases). Here the CDR3 DNA reads TGTGCCAGCAGCCCTTCGGAGGGCACAGATACGCAGTATTTT. Translating gives CASSPSEGTDTQYF. Filled out from reference TRBV28 and TRBJ2-3, the complete variable domain reads DVKVTQSSRYLVKRTGEKVFLECVQDMDHENMFWYRQDPGLGLRLIYFSYDVKMKEKGDIPEGYSVSREKKERFSLILESASTNQTSMYLCASSPSEGTDTQYFGPGTRLTVL.